Shown below are 29 T cell receptor beta chains from a single sample sequenced in a study of blood T cell repertoires in COVID-19. The table came from immunoSEQ multiplex PCR; TCRdb's copy has only in-frame clones and leaves some out. Found here are about 69,000 clones, 90% of them singletons; the top ten hold 5% to 6.5%. Sequencing input: peripheral blood. The receptors were gathered from a man aged 50 to 60 with acute or convalescent COVID-19.

The V call is TRBV7-2, the J call TRBJ2-5, with TRBD2 matching over 8 bases. V dropped 4 bases and J dropped 5; count of bases not matched to a gene: 6. Germline V CDR1 and CDR2: SGHTA, FQGNSA. The CDR3 is made up of 14 amino acids. The CDR3 region is CASSSRTSRETQYF. CDR3 DNA sequence: TGTGCCAGCAGCTCCAGGACTAGCCGGGAGACCCAGTACTTC. The whole variable domain, remainder taken from reference TRBV7-2 and TRBJ2-5, is GAGVSQSPSNKVTEKGKDVELRCDPISGHTALYWYRQSLGQGLEFLIYFQGNSAPDKSGLPSDRFSAERTGGSVSTLTIQRTQQEDSAVYLCASSSRTSRETQYFGPGTRLLVL.

The rearrangement links TRBV24-1 to TRBJ2-1; D ambiguous. The CDR3 length is 12 residues. Germline V CDR1 and CDR2: KGHDR, SFDVKD. V was trimmed by 3 bases and J by 12 bases, leaving 11 bases between them. The CDR3 sequence is CATSDPSTGQFF. The CDR3 bases are TGTGCCACCAGTGATCCCAGTACGGGGCAGTTCTTC.

V gene TRBV2 combines with J gene TRBJ1-4; D is perhaps TRBD1 (6 bases). Trimming took off 0 bases at V and 8 bases at J, with 13 bases between the two ends. CDR1 is SNHLY, CDR2 FYNNEI, per germline. The CDR3 length is 15 residues. The chain's CDR3 is CASSEAGGAREKLFF. The CDR3 coding sequence is TGTGCCAGCAGTGAAGCGGGGGGGGCCCGGGAAAAACTGTTTTTT. Full variable domain (remainder filled in from reference TRBV2 and TRBJ1-4): EPEVTQTPSHQVTQMGQEVILRCVPISNHLYFYWYRQILGQKVEFLVSFYNNEISEKSEIFDDQFSVERPDGSNFTLKIRSTKLEDSAMYFCASSEAGGAREKLFFGSGTQLSVL.

This chain links TRBV10-3 with TRBJ2-7, with D possibly being TRBD2 (8 bases). Germline V gene sequence: CDR1 ENHRY, CDR2 SYGVKD. The CDR3 is made up of 15 amino acids. Trimming took off 6 bases at V and 6 bases at J, with 21 bases between the two ends. The DNA of the CDR3 is TGTGCCATCAGCCTTACTAGCGGAGGGGGCTTCGAGCAGTACTTC. It is translated as CAISLTSGGGFEQYF.

The chain employs TRBV19 and TRBJ2-2; 9 bases map to TRBD1. Germline assignment: CDR1 LNHDA and CDR2 SQIVND (reference sequence). This CDR3 contains 16 residues. Trimming removed 4 bases from V and 5 bases from J; junction bases left unmatched: 8. The CDR3 protein is CASSRPTGGKTGELFF. CDR3 DNA: TGTGCCAGTAGTAGGCCGACAGGGGGGAAGACCGGGGAGCTGTTTTTT.

The V and J genes are TRBV28 and TRBJ2-4; 13 nucleotides match TRBD2. The ends lost 5 bases at V and 0 bases at J; junction bases unmatched: 19. CDR1 MDHEN and CDR2 SYDVKM come from the germline V gene. The CDR3 totals 22 residues. CDR3 sequence (DNA): TGTGCCAGCAGTCCCCCGTCGGTTTTTACTAGCGGGGGGGCCCTAGCCAAAAACATTCAGTACTTC. Translating it yields CASSPPSVFTSGGALAKNIQYF.

The V call is TRBV30, the J call TRBJ1-1, with 8 bases that match TRBD1. Trimming cost V 2 bases and J 6 bases; bases outside gene matches: 11. The CDR3 covers 15 residues. CDR1 and CDR2 from the germline V gene are GTSNPN and SVGIG (reference sequence). In DNA, the CDR3 is TGTGCCTGGAGTAGCCAGGCACAGGGGGACCCTGAAGCTTTCTTT. This sequence encodes CAWSSQAQGDPEAFF.

The chain combines TRBV19 with TRBJ1-1; maybe TRBD1 (5 bases). Germline values: CDR1 LNHDA, CDR2 SQIVND (reference sequence). The CDR3 spans 14 residues. Trimming stripped 3 bases from V and 4 bases from J, with 12 bases between. Here the CDR3 reads CASSIRRGGTEAFF. The DNA for the CDR3 is TGTGCCAGTAGTATTCGTCGGGGGGGCACTGAAGCTTTCTTT. Full variable domain (remainder filled in from reference TRBV19 and TRBJ1-1): DGGITQSPKYLFRKEGQNVTLSCEQNLNHDAMYWYRQDPGQGLRLIYYSQIVNDFQKGDIAEGYSVSREKKESFPLTVTSAQKNPTAFYLCASSIRRGGTEAFFGQGTRLTVV.

The chain recombines TRBV6-6 with TRBJ2-7; D might be TRBD2 (5 bases). The length of the CDR3 is 15 residues. Trimming stripped 7 bases from V and 2 bases from J, with 18 bases between. Germline V CDR1 and CDR2: MNHNY, SVGAGI (reference sequence). CDR3 sequence: CASTRDYTPPYEQYF. The CDR3 nucleotides read TGTGCCAGCACACGAGACTACACTCCACCCTACGAGCAGTACTTC.

This clone is a singleton in its sample. V is TRBV5-1 and J is TRBJ1-5; 8 nucleotides agree with TRBD1. After removal of 3 bases from V and 6 bases from J, the junction contained 11 bases not matched to a gene. Germline CDR1 reads SGHRS; CDR2 reads YFSETQ. CDR3 size: 16 residues. In nucleotides, the CDR3 is TGCGCCAGCAGCTATCCCGACAGGGGAGAGAGTCAGCCCCAGCATTTT. Translated: CASSYPDRGESQPQHF.

The rearrangement uses TRBV6-5 and TRBJ1-3; 12 bases fit TRBD1. Trimming took 5 bases from V and 2 from J; bases not matched to a gene: 1. CDR1 and CDR2 (germline): MNHEY, SVGAGI. The CDR3 runs 15 residues. Here the CDR3 reads CASSRDRGPGNTIYF. The CDR3 nucleotides read TGTGCCAGCAGTCGGGACAGGGGGCCTGGAAACACCATATATTTT.

This clone was observed once. The CDR3 reads CATGTGGNYGYTF. The CDR3 DNA sequence: TGTGCCACCGGCACAGGGGGCAACTATGGCTACACCTTC. The V and J genes are TRBV24-1 and TRBJ1-2; 9 bases map to TRBD1. Germline trimming cut 9 bases from V and 2 bases from J; bases unmatched to any gene: 3. This CDR3 is 13 amino acids long. The germline gives CDR1 KGHDR, CDR2 SFDVKD.

The CDR3 coding sequence is TGTGCCATACGACAGGGGGTCTTTACCGAGCAGTACTTC. This encodes CAIRQGVFTEQYF. This chain joins TRBV10-3 and TRBJ2-7, with TRBD1 matching over 9 bases. CDR1 and CDR2 (germline): ENHRY, SYGVKD. V trimming: 9 bases; J trimming: 6 bases; junction bases outside the gene matches: 9. The CDR3 spans 13 residues.

The V gene is TRBV27, the J gene TRBJ2-3, with TRBD1 matching over 7 bases. Germline V lookup: CDR1 MNHEY, CDR2 SMNVEV (reference sequence). This CDR3 region has 16 residues. V lost 5 bases and J lost 2; bases outside the gene matches: 10. The CDR3, as DNA: TGTGCCAGCAGTCGCGGACAGGTGGGCCCCACAGATACGCAGTATTTT. Its translation: CASSRGQVGPTDTQYF.

The CDR3 sequence is CASSRDRDREAFF. CDR3 bases: TGCGCCAGCAGCCGGGACAGGGATCGTGAAGCTTTCTTT. The chain has TRBV5-1 and TRBJ1-1, with 9 bases aligning to TRBD1. Germline-derived CDR1 and CDR2 are SGHRS and YFSETQ. This CDR3 region has 13 residues. The V segment lost 4 bases and the J segment 7 bases; nucleotides outside the gene matches: 5.

V and J are TRBV29-1 and TRBJ2-7, with 12 bases that match TRBD2. Trimming cost V 5 bases and J 4 bases; bases outside gene matches: 9. The CDR3 sequence is 15 residues long. Germline CDR1 is SQVTM and CDR2 is ANQGSEA. CDR3 loop: CSVFKVTSGSYEQYF. The CDR3 DNA sequence: TGCAGCGTTTTTAAGGTGACTAGCGGGAGTTACGAGCAGTACTTC.

CDR3 DNA: TGTGCCAGCACGACTAGGGATGAGCAGTTCTTC. Its translation is CASTTRDEQFF. The rearrangement links TRBV2 to TRBJ2-1; TRBD2 is a possible D gene (6 bases). Germline V gene lookup returns CDR1 SNHLY and CDR2 FYNNEI. V dropped 7 bases and J dropped 8 bases, with 9 bases sitting between them. The CDR3 contains 11 residues.

The chain has TRBV28 and TRBJ2-5, with 9 bases fitting TRBD1. There are 15 residues in the CDR3. In germline, CDR1 is MDHEN, CDR2 SYDVKM. The V segment lost 5 bases and the J segment 3 bases; nucleotides outside the gene matches: 7. The CDR3 reads CASSSRRTGEETQYF. DNA for the CDR3: TGTGCCAGCAGTAGCCGCCGGACAGGGGAAGAGACCCAGTACTTC.

The chain recombines TRBV5-1 with TRBJ2-2; D perhaps matches TRBD1 (7 bases). The V and J ends lost 4 bases and 8 bases respectively, with 21 bases between them. Per germline, CDR1 SGHRS and CDR2 YFSETQ. The CDR3 runs to 16 residues. DNA for the CDR3: TGCGCCAGCAGCCCCGGAGGGACAGCCAAGAGGGGGGAGCTGTTTTTT. Its translation is CASSPGGTAKRGELFF.

V is TRBV4-2 and J is TRBJ2-7, with TRBD2 identical over 7 bases. Losses at the gene ends were 0 bases for V and 6 bases for J; bases not matched to a gene: 14. CDR3 length: 17 amino acids. Germline assignment: CDR1 LGHNA and CDR2 YNFKEQ. This CDR3 reads CASSQEWQGGSSSEQYF. In nucleotides, the CDR3 is TGTGCCAGCAGCCAAGAGTGGCAGGGCGGGAGTTCGAGCGAGCAGTACTTC.

The gene calls are TRBV5-4 and TRBJ1-5; tentatively, D is TRBD1 (5 bases). The CDR3 is 16 amino acids. Trimming took 3 bases from V and 2 from J, leaving 15 bases between them. Germline-derived CDR1 and CDR2 are SGHNT and YYREEE (reference sequence). The chain's CDR3 is CASSSQVGKGNQPQHF. Here the CDR3 DNA reads TGTGCCAGCAGCTCACAGGTTGGGAAAGGCAATCAGCCCCAGCATTTT.

The J gene is TRBJ2-3, the V gene TRBV24-1, with a weak D call TRBD2 (7 bases). The CDR3 totals 13 residues. CDR1 is KGHDR, CDR2 SFDVKD, per germline. Trimming removed 10 bases from V and 3 bases from J, with 13 bases in between. The CDR3 sequence: CATGGAGTDTQYF. The CDR3 nucleotides read TGTGCCACAGGGGGGGCTGGGACAGATACGCAGTATTTT.

In nucleotides, the CDR3 is TGTGCCAGCAGTCAGGGACAGGGACTCTACGAGCAGTACTTC. Its translation: CASSQGQGLYEQYF. The chain couples TRBV6-2 or TRBV6-3 to TRBJ2-7; 9 bases agree with TRBD1. With 5 bases clipped from V and 3 bases from J, the junction kept 5 bases outside the gene matches. CDR1 and CDR2 (germline): MNHEY, SVGEGT. The CDR3 contains 14 residues.

This sequence joins TRBV9 and TRBJ2-3; TRBD2 matches 8 bases. The CDR3 runs to 15 residues. The germline gives CDR1 SGDLS, CDR2 YYNGEE. Trimming cost V 4 bases and J 7 bases; bases outside gene matches: 11. CDR3 residues: CASSTVTGGPYTQYF. The DNA for the CDR3 is TGTGCCAGCAGCACAGTAACGGGAGGGCCTTATACGCAGTATTTT.

This clone has just a few counts. As DNA, the CDR3 is TGTGCCTGGAGCAGGACTAGCGGGAGAAACGAGCAGTACTTC. As protein: CAWSRTSGRNEQYF. The chain has TRBV30 and TRBJ2-7; 13 bases align to TRBD2. The trim removed 3 bases at V and 5 bases at J, leaving 4 bases unmatched. Germline V lookup: CDR1 GTSNPN, CDR2 SVGIG (reference sequence). This CDR3 comprises 14 residues. The variable domain in full, with the rest retrieved from reference TRBV30 and TRBJ2-7, is SQTIHQWPATLVQPVGSPLSLECTVEGTSNPNLYWYRQAAGRGLQLLFYSVGIGQISSEVPQNLSASRPQDRQFILSSKKLLLSDSGFYLCAWSRTSGRNEQYFGPGTRLTVT.

This sequence joins TRBV10-3 and TRBJ1-4, with D maybe TRBD1 (5 bases). The germline V gene has CDR1 ENHRY and CDR2 SYGVKD. The CDR3 runs 14 residues. V gave up 6 bases and J gave up 8 bases, with 16 bases separating them. CDR3 in amino acids: CAIRGPRAEEKLFF. The CDR3 DNA sequence: TGTGCCATCAGAGGACCCAGGGCGGAAGAAAAACTGTTTTTT.

In the case of this clone: A junction boundary mismatches the germline segment, possibly from a read error. Other nucleotide sequences from this sample produce the same CDR3. J is TRBJ1-2 and V is TRBV11-3; 9 positions match TRBD1. CDR1 is SGHNT, CDR2 YENEEA, per germline. The length of the CDR3 is 14 residues. The CDR3 DNA follows: TGTGCCAGCAGCGTCTCAACAGGGGGCTATGGTTACACCTTC. This sequence encodes CASSVSTGGYGYTF.

The chain recombines TRBV7-2 with TRBJ2-1; 13 positions match TRBD2. V lost 6 bases to trimming and J lost 6 bases; unmatched junction nucleotides: 14. The CDR3 is made up of 18 amino acids. Germline-derived CDR1 and CDR2 are SGHTA and FQGNSA. CDR3 nucleotide sequence: TGTGCCAGCAGTCCCCGGACTAGCGGGAGCTGGTTGGGCAATGAGCAGTTCTTC. Translated, it gives CASSPRTSGSWLGNEQFF.

This rearrangement joins TRBV27 to TRBJ1-5, with 9 bases that match TRBD1. The CDR3 consists of 16 residues. The V gene end was trimmed by 5 bases and the J gene end by 0 bases; junction bases not matched to a gene: 5. Germline V gene sequence: CDR1 MNHEY, CDR2 SMNVEV (reference sequence). CDR3: CASSPTGGYSNQPQHF. The CDR3 region has the DNA TGTGCCAGCAGTCCCACAGGGGGCTATAGCAATCAGCCCCAGCATTTT.